This TCR beta chain was observed in a study of shared clonotypes between healthy human individuals. This CDR3 spans 16 amino acids. Trimming at V came to 4 bases and at J to 1 base, leaving 10 bases not matched to a gene. Germline CDR1 reads SQVTM; CDR2 reads ANQGSEA. Positive CCR7 selection of CD45RO-negative cells yielded the naive CD8 cells, and terminally differentiated effector memory CD45RA+ cells were excluded. Data came from immunoSEQ multiplex PCR; TCRdb stores just in-frame clones and leaves some out. The table has around 2,100,000 clones, about 95% seen once; the top ten hold 1.2%. The V and J genes are TRBV29-1 and TRBJ1-2; 9 bases fit TRBD1. The source is a man between 18 and 29 years old in good health. Sequencing was performed on naive CD8+ T cells sorted from blood. CDR3 nucleotides: TGCAGCGTTGCCGATGGCGGGACAGGGATTAACTATGGCTACACCTTC. Amino acid sequence: CSVADGGTGINYGYTF.